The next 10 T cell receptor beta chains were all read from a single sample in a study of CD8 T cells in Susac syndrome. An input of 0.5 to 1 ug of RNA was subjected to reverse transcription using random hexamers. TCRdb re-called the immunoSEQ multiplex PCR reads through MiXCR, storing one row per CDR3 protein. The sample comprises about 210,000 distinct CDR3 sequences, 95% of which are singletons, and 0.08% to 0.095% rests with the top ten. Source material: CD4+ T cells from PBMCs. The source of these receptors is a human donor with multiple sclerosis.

The CDR3 protein is CASSLGGFYGYTF. CDR3 bases: TGTGCCAGCAGCCTGGGCGGGTTCTATGGCTACACCTTC. The rearrangement links TRBV7-9 to TRBJ1-2; D gene uncertain. The CDR3 loop spans 13 amino acids. V lost 5 bases, J lost 4 bases, and 11 bases lay in between. Germline-derived CDR1 and CDR2 are SEHNR and FQNEAQ (reference sequence).

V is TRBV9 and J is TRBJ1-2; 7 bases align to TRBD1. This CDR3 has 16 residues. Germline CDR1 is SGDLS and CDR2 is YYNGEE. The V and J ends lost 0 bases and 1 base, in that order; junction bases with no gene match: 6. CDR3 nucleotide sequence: TGTGCCAGCAGCGTAGAGGGGGCCAGAGATAACTATGGCTACACCTTC. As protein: CASSVEGARDNYGYTF. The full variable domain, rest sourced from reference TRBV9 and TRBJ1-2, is DSGVTQTPKHLITATGQRVTLRCSPRSGDLSVYWYQQSLDQGLQFLIQYYNGEERAKGNILERFSAQQFPDLHSELNLSSLELGDSALYFCASSVEGARDNYGYTFGSGTRLTVV.

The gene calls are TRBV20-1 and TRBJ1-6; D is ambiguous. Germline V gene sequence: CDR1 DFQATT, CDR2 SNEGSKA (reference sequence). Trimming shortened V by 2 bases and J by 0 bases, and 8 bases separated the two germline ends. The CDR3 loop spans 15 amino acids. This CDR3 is CSARRVNSYNSPLHF. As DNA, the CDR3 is TGCAGTGCTAGACGCGTTAACTCCTATAATTCACCCCTCCACTTT.

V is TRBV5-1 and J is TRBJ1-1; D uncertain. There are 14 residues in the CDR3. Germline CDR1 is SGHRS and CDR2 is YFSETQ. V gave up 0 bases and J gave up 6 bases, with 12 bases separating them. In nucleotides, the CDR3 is TGCGCCAGCAGCTTGGCTACGTGGCCAGCTGAAGCTTTCTTT. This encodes CASSLATWPAEAFF.

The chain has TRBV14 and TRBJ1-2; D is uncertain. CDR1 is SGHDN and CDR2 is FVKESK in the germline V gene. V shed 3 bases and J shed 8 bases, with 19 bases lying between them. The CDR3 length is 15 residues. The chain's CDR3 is CASSHLAGGVAGYTF. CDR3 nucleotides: TGTGCCAGCAGCCATCTCGCGGGAGGCGTTGCGGGCTACACCTTC.

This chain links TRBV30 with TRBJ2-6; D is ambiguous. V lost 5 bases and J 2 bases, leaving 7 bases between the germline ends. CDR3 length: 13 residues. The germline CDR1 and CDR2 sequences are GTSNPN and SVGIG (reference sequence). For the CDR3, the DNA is TGTGCCTGGGCCCACACTGGGGCCAACGTCCTGACTTTC. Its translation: CAWAHTGANVLTF. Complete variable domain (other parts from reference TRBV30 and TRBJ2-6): SQTIHQWPATLVQPVGSPLSLECTVEGTSNPNLYWYRQAAGRGLQLLFYSVGIGQISSEVPQNLSASRPQDRQFILSSKKLLLSDSGFYLCAWAHTGANVLTFGAGSRLTVL.

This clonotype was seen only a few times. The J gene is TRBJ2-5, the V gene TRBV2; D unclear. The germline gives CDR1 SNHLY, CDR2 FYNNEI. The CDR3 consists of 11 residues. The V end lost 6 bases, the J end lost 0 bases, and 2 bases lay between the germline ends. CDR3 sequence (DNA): TGTGCCAGCAGATACCAAGAGACCCAGTACTTC. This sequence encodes CASRYQETQYF.

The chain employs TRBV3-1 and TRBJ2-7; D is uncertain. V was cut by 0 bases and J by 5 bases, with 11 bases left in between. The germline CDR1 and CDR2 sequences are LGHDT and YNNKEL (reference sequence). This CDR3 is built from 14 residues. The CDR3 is CASSQESRLNEQYF. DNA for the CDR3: TGTGCCAGCAGCCAAGAAAGCAGGCTCAACGAGCAGTACTTC.

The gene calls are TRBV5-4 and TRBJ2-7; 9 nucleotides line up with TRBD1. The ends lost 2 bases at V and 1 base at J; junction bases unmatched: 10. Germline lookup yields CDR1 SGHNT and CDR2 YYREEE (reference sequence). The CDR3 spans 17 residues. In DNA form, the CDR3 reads TGTGCCAGCAGCTTAAAATCCGGGACAGGGTTTTCCTACGAGCAGTACTTC. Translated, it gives CASSLKSGTGFSYEQYF.

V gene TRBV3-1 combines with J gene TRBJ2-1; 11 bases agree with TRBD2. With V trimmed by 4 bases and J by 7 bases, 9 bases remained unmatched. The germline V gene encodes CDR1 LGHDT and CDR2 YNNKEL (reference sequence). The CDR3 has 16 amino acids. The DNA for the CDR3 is TGTGCCAGCAGCCCAGGCCGCGCTAGCGGGGGGAATGAGCAGTTCTTC. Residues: CASSPGRASGGNEQFF.